This is a list of T cell receptor beta chains from one sample in a study of T cells in Graves' hyperthyroidism and ophthalmopathy. From the multiplex PCR reads, TCRdb called clonotypes with MiXCR, one entry per CDR3 protein. The sample lists about 640,000 distinct CDR3 sequences; around 20% were seen once. Material: blood. Receptors were obtained from a man younger than 45 with Graves' ophthalmopathy. Both conserved end residues are part of each CDR3. The D gene is left open where the match is weak. The listing skips clone size in some rows; elsewhere it reads once, few, many or a size class.

j_call,v_call,clone_size,cdr3_length,d_call,cdr3_aa,cdr3_nt
TRBJ2-1,TRBV5-6,few,14,TRBD2,CASSLEGTSNEQFF,TGTGCCAGCAGCTTGGAGGGGACTAGCAATGAGCAGTTCTTC
TRBJ2-5,TRBV10-3,.,14,TRBD2,CAISRSGREETQYF,TGTGCCATCAGTCGTAGCGGGAGAGAAGAGACCCAGTACTTC
TRBJ2-7,TRBV6-5,.,17,.,CASSYNTDRPFTGEQYF,TGTGCCAGCAGTTACAATACCGACAGGCCCTTCACGGGGGAGCAGTACTTC
TRBJ2-1,TRBV7-8,.,16,TRBD2,CASSLEASGDYNEQFF,TGTGCCAGCAGCTTAGAGGCTAGCGGGGACTACAATGAGCAGTTCTTC
TRBJ1-5,TRBV24-1,few,13,.,CATSDPRDRRRHF,TGTGCCACCAGTGATCCAAGAGACCGTCGTCGGCATTTT
TRBJ1-2,TRBV6-5,few,15,.,CASSYSFQGHYGYTF,TGTGCCAGCAGTTACTCATTTCAGGGGCACTATGGCTACACCTTC
TRBJ2-7,TRBV5-8,few,16,TRBD1,CASSFIEGGPIYEQYF,TGTGCCAGCAGCTTTATCGAAGGGGGCCCAATCTACGAGCAGTACTTC
TRBJ1-2,TRBV14,.,13,.,CASSQGRALGYTF,TGTGCCAGCAGCCAGGGCCGGGCTCTGGGCTACACCTTC
TRBJ2-7,TRBV29-1,.,14,.,CSVEEYQGSHEQYF,TGCAGCGTTGAAGAGTACCAGGGTAGCCACGAGCAGTACTTC
TRBJ1-1,TRBV4-1,few,13,.,CASSLLGHTEAFF,TGCGCCAGCAGCCTCCTTGGGCACACTGAAGCTTTCTTT
TRBJ2-3,TRBV7-2,few,19,TRBD2,CASSLGLRLAGVGADTQYF,TGTGCCAGCAGCTTAGGTCTCAGGCTAGCGGGAGTCGGGGCAGATACGCAGTATTTT
TRBJ2-7,TRBV2,many,12,.,CACGLRPYEQYF,TGTGCCTGCGGCCTTCGTCCCTACGAGCAGTACTTC
TRBJ1-3,TRBV30,.,16,TRBD1,CAYDRGPSVSGNTIYF,TGTGCCTACGACAGGGGGCCGAGCGTCTCTGGAAACACCATATATTTT
TRBJ1-6,TRBV6-1,.,12,.,CASSYRESPLHF,TGTGCCAGCAGTTACAGGGAATCACCCCTCCACTTT
TRBJ2-1,TRBV7-9,many,14,TRBD2,CASSPRLAHNEQFF,TGTGCCAGCAGCCCTCGACTAGCACACAATGAGCAGTTCTTC
TRBJ2-7,TRBV11-1,many,15,TRBD2,CASRQTSGPTYEQYF,TGTGCCAGCAGACAGACTAGCGGGCCCACCTACGAGCAGTACTTC
TRBJ1-2,TRBV28,many,15,.,CASSLWGVQGDGYTF,TGTGCCAGCAGTTTATGGGGGGTTCAGGGCGATGGCTACACCTTC
TRBJ2-1,TRBV4-1,.,15,.,CASSPTTGAGWEQFF,TGCGCCAGCAGCCCCACGACGGGGGCTGGGTGGGAGCAGTTCTTC
TRBJ2-7,TRBV5-5,few,17,TRBD1,CASSFPGTGGEVFEQYF,TGTGCCAGCAGCTTTCCTGGGACAGGGGGCGAAGTTTTCGAGCAGTACTTC
TRBJ2-4,TRBV28,few,16,.,CASRHTETPEGNIQYF,TGTGCCAGCAGACATACCGAGACACCGGAGGGAAACATTCAGTACTTC
TRBJ2-5,TRBV18,many,13,.,CASSPPSEETQYF,TGTGCCAGCTCACCACCTTCAGAAGAGACCCAGTACTTC
TRBJ2-3,TRBV15,.,14,.,CATSITTGADTQYF,TGTGCCACCAGCATAACTACGGGAGCAGATACGCAGTATTTT
TRBJ2-5,TRBV18,.,15,TRBD1,CASSPLGTVQETQYF,TGTGCCAGCTCACCACTCGGGACAGTCCAAGAGACCCAGTACTTC
TRBJ2-7,TRBV28,many,15,.,CASSSSPSASYEQYF,TGTGCCAGCAGTTCATCACCTAGCGCGTCCTACGAGCAGTACTTC
TRBJ2-1,TRBV4-3,.,16,TRBD2,CASSQTPGLAGEEQFF,TGCGCCAGCAGCCAGACGCCGGGACTAGCGGGCGAAGAGCAGTTCTTC
TRBJ2-7,TRBV15,.,12,.,CATSRDGAEQYF,TGTGCCACCAGCAGAGATGGGGCAGAGCAGTACTTC
TRBJ1-2,TRBV7-9,.,15,TRBD1,CASSLPQGQNYGYTF,TGTGCCAGCAGCTTACCTCAGGGACAGAACTATGGCTACACCTTC
TRBJ2-5,TRBV18,.,12,.,CASSPVRETQYF,TGTGCCAGCTCACCAGTAAGGGAGACCCAGTACTTC
TRBJ1-5,TRBV10-3,.,12,.,CAISGGDQPQHF,TGTGCCATCAGTGGCGGAGATCAGCCCCAGCATTTT
TRBJ2-1,TRBV5-6,.,13,TRBD1,CASSPGTANEQFF,TGTGCCAGCAGCCCAGGGACAGCCAATGAGCAGTTCTTC
TRBJ2-1,TRBV5-1,many,15,TRBD2,CASSAPGLAGSEQFF,TGCGCCAGCAGCGCCCCGGGACTAGCGGGATCTGAGCAGTTCTTC
TRBJ2-3,TRBV11-1,many,15,.,CASSLRQTSTDTQYF,TGTGCCAGCAGCCTTAGACAGACGAGCACAGATACGCAGTATTTT